Below are 4 T cell receptor beta chains sequenced from a single sample in a study of T cell repertoires and HLA-DP antigens. Their antigen targets remain unknown. The table came from immunoSEQ multiplex PCR; TCRdb's copy has only in-frame clones and leaves some out. The table records over 100,000 clones, roughly 92% of them present only once. Sequenced: CD4+ T cells from PBMCs. The receptors stem from a woman between 18 and 29 years old in good health and CMV-seronegative.

V gene TRBV19 combines with J gene TRBJ1-3; weak D call: TRBD1 (5 bases). Germline CDR1 is LNHDA and CDR2 is SQIVND (reference sequence). Trimming removed 4 bases at V and 2 bases at J, with 12 bases between. The CDR3 is 15 residues long. The chain's CDR3 is CASSTFKGTGNTIYF. The CDR3 nucleotides are TGTGCCAGTAGTACCTTCAAGGGGACTGGAAACACCATATATTTT.

The V call is TRBV6-6, the J call TRBJ2-7; perhaps TRBD1 as D (6 bases). Trimming pared 8 bases from V and 2 bases from J, leaving 13 bases between. This CDR3 comprises 13 residues. CDR1 and CDR2 (germline): MNHNY, SVGAGI (reference sequence). CDR3 loop: CASGSGTPYEQYV. Written as DNA, the CDR3 is TGTGCCAGCGGGTCCGGGACACCCTACGAGCAGTACGTC.

This chain joins TRBV28 and TRBJ2-3; TRBD2 matches 11 bases. J was trimmed by 0 bases and V by 6 bases; bases with no gene match: 14. The CDR3 covers 19 residues. Germline V gene data show CDR1 as MDHEN and CDR2 as SYDVKM. The CDR3, as DNA: TGTGCCAGCAGCTTAGGAAAGACTAGCGGGGTACCCAGCACAGATACGCAGTATTTT. It yields the protein CASSLGKTSGVPSTDTQYF.

V and J are TRBV10-3 and TRBJ2-1; no firm D call. Germline CDR1 reads ENHRY; CDR2 reads SYGVKD. The CDR3 runs 11 residues. V shed 7 bases and J shed 5 bases, with 6 bases lying between them. The CDR3, as DNA: TGTGCCATCAATGGGGACAATGAGCAGTTCTTC. This sequence encodes CAINGDNEQFF.